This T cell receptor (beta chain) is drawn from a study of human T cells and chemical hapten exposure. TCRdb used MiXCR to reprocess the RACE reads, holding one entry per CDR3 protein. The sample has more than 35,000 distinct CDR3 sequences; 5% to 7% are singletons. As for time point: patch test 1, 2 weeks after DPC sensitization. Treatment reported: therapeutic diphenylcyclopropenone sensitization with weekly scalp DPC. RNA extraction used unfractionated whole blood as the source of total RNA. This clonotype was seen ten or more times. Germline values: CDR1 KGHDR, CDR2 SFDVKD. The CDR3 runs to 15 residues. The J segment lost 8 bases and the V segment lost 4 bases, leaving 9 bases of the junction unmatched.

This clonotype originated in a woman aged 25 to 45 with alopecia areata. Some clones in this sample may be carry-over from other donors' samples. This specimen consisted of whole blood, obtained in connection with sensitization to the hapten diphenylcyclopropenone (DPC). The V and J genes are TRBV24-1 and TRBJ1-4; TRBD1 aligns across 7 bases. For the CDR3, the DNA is TGTGCCACCAGTGACTTTCGACAGGGTGGGGAAAAACTGTTTTTT. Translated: CATSDFRQGGEKLFF.